A selection of T cell receptor beta chains follows, all from one sample in a study of beta chain features in type 1 diabetes. Profiling relied on immunoSEQ multiplex PCR, and the TCRdb table lists in-frame clones only, not all of them. Of a few hundred thousand clones in the sample, 8% to 10% are singletons; the top ten hold about 0.63%. Sequencing input: central memory CD4+ T cells from blood. All receptors come from a man aged 30 to 39 with type 1 diabetes. Both conserved end residues are part of each CDR3. A D gene is named only where the DNA matches it firmly. Only some rows state a clone size, as once, few, many or a class for expanded clones.

CDR3nt: TGTGCCTGGAGTCAGTATAGCAATCAGCCCCAGCATTTT
CDR3aa: CAWSQYSNQPQHF
d_gene: NA
len: 13
v_gene: TRBV30
abundance: NA
j_gene: TRBJ1-5

CDR3nt: TGTGCCAGCAGTTACGAGGGGGGAGCGAACATTCAGTACTTC
CDR3aa: CASSYEGGANIQYF
d_gene: NA
len: 14
v_gene: TRBV6-6
abundance: many
j_gene: TRBJ2-4

CDR3nt: TGTGCCAGCAGTTTCACCACAGGGGGCGGAGGTCAGCCCCAGCATTTT
CDR3aa: CASSFTTGGGGQPQHF
d_gene: TRBD1
len: 16
v_gene: TRBV28
abundance: NA
j_gene: TRBJ1-5

CDR3nt: TGTGCCAGCAGCTTAGGGGGCGGGGTGGAGACCCAGTACTTC
CDR3aa: CASSLGGGVETQYF
d_gene: NA
len: 14
v_gene: TRBV7-9
abundance: NA
j_gene: TRBJ2-5

CDR3nt: TGTGCCAGCAGCTTAGCGCGAGTGGGCTCGGAGCCCCAGCATTTT
CDR3aa: CASSLARVGSEPQHF
d_gene: NA
len: 15
v_gene: TRBV7-2
abundance: few
j_gene: TRBJ1-5

CDR3nt: TGTGCCAGCAGCCATTACTCTAGCGGGAGCACAGATACGCAGTATTTT
CDR3aa: CASSHYSSGSTDTQYF
d_gene: TRBD2
len: 16
v_gene: TRBV27
abundance: NA
j_gene: TRBJ2-3

CDR3nt: TGTGCCAGCAGAGCGACAGGGCCGAGGGAGCCCCAGCATTTT
CDR3aa: CASRATGPREPQHF
d_gene: TRBD1
len: 14
v_gene: TRBV6-1
abundance: NA
j_gene: TRBJ1-5

CDR3nt: TGTGCCAGCAGCTTAAACCCCCTGGTAGGGCGAGAGACCCAGTACTTC
CDR3aa: CASSLNPLVGRETQYF
d_gene: NA
len: 16
v_gene: TRBV7-7
abundance: few
j_gene: TRBJ2-5

CDR3nt: TGTGCCAGCGGCCGAGGATTTGAGGACAGCTCCTACGAGCAGTACTTC
CDR3aa: CASGRGFEDSSYEQYF
d_gene: NA
len: 16
v_gene: TRBV11-2
abundance: few
j_gene: TRBJ2-7

CDR3nt: TGTGCCAGCAGTTTAGCCAGGGGGTGGAACACTGAAGCTTTCTTT
CDR3aa: CASSLARGWNTEAFF
d_gene: TRBD1
len: 15
v_gene: TRBV27
abundance: few
j_gene: TRBJ1-1

CDR3nt: TGCGCCAGCACCCCCCGACAGGGAGGGTTAGAGACCCAGTACTTC
CDR3aa: CASTPRQGGLETQYF
d_gene: NA
len: 15
v_gene: TRBV5-1
abundance: NA
j_gene: TRBJ2-5

CDR3nt: TGTGCCAGCAGTTTCGACAGAGCGAACACCGGGGAGCTGTTTTTT
CDR3aa: CASSFDRANTGELFF
d_gene: NA
len: 15
v_gene: TRBV27
abundance: NA
j_gene: TRBJ2-2

CDR3nt: TGTGCCAGCAGCTCGCAGACTAGCGGGAGCACAGATACGCAGTATTTT
CDR3aa: CASSSQTSGSTDTQYF
d_gene: TRBD2
len: 16
v_gene: TRBV7-9
abundance: few
j_gene: TRBJ2-3

CDR3nt: TGCGCCAGCAGCCTAAATTCCGGGACCTACACCGGGGAGCTGTTTTTT
CDR3aa: CASSLNSGTYTGELFF
d_gene: NA
len: 16
v_gene: TRBV4-3
abundance: NA
j_gene: TRBJ2-2

CDR3nt: TGCGCCAGCAGCTTGGTTCCAGCCAACTACGAGCAGTACTTC
CDR3aa: CASSLVPANYEQYF
d_gene: NA
len: 14
v_gene: TRBV5-1
abundance: NA
j_gene: TRBJ2-7

CDR3nt: TGCGCCAGCAGCTTCCTAGCTGACGCGAACACCGGGGAGCTGTTTTTT
CDR3aa: CASSFLADANTGELFF
d_gene: NA
len: 16
v_gene: TRBV5-1
abundance: few
j_gene: TRBJ2-2

CDR3nt: TGCGCCAGCAACGATCCTAGCGGGAGCACAGATACGCAGTATTTT
CDR3aa: CASNDPSGSTDTQYF
d_gene: TRBD2
len: 15
v_gene: TRBV5-1
abundance: few
j_gene: TRBJ2-3

CDR3nt: TGTGCCATCAGTGATAGGGTAGCGGGAGGTGGAGATACGCAGTATTTT
CDR3aa: CAISDRVAGGGDTQYF
d_gene: TRBD2
len: 16
v_gene: TRBV6-1
abundance: NA
j_gene: TRBJ2-3

CDR3nt: TGTGCCAGCAGCCCGGGACTAGATCACCGCAATGAGCAGTTCTTC
CDR3aa: CASSPGLDHRNEQFF
d_gene: TRBD2
len: 15
v_gene: TRBV27
abundance: NA
j_gene: TRBJ2-1

CDR3nt: TGTGCCAGCACTGGGACTTGGAGGGCCTACGAGCAGTACTTC
CDR3aa: CASTGTWRAYEQYF
d_gene: NA
len: 14
v_gene: TRBV2
abundance: few
j_gene: TRBJ2-7

CDR3nt: TGTGCCAGCAGTTTACCGACAGGGTCGTACAATGAGCAGTTCTTC
CDR3aa: CASSLPTGSYNEQFF
d_gene: TRBD1
len: 15
v_gene: TRBV28
abundance: many
j_gene: TRBJ2-1

CDR3nt: TGTGCCACCAGCAGGACCGGGACAGGGTCCTACGAGCAGTACTTC
CDR3aa: CATSRTGTGSYEQYF
d_gene: TRBD1
len: 15
v_gene: TRBV15
abundance: NA
j_gene: TRBJ2-7

CDR3nt: TGTGCCTGCGAACCAAAACAGGGATCTGGAAACACCATATATTTT
CDR3aa: CACEPKQGSGNTIYF
d_gene: NA
len: 15
v_gene: TRBV21-1
abundance: NA
j_gene: TRBJ1-3

CDR3nt: TGTGCCAGCAGCTTGTCCGGGGGCGAAGCAGATACGCAGTATTTT
CDR3aa: CASSLSGGEADTQYF
d_gene: NA
len: 15
v_gene: TRBV5-4
abundance: few
j_gene: TRBJ2-3

CDR3nt: TGCGCCAGCAGCTTGGAACGCAGGGAGAAGGATGGCTACACCTTC
CDR3aa: CASSLERREKDGYTF
d_gene: NA
len: 15
v_gene: TRBV5-1
abundance: few
j_gene: TRBJ1-2

CDR3nt: TGTGCCTGGAGTTCGGGACAGGGCTGGAATACGCAGTATTTT
CDR3aa: CAWSSGQGWNTQYF
d_gene: TRBD1
len: 14
v_gene: TRBV30
abundance: NA
j_gene: TRBJ2-3

CDR3nt: TGTGCCAGCAGCCTACGGGCCGCCGTTAGCACAGATACGCAGTATTTT
CDR3aa: CASSLRAAVSTDTQYF
d_gene: NA
len: 16
v_gene: TRBV7-3
abundance: NA
j_gene: TRBJ2-3

CDR3nt: TGTGCCATCAGCCCTAGCGGGAGGGCCGGGGATGAGCAGTTCTTC
CDR3aa: CAISPSGRAGDEQFF
d_gene: TRBD2
len: 15
v_gene: TRBV10-3
abundance: NA
j_gene: TRBJ2-1

CDR3nt: TGTGCCAGCAGGCTGGGCCAAGGCAATCAGCCCCAGCATTTT
CDR3aa: CASRLGQGNQPQHF
d_gene: NA
len: 14
v_gene: TRBV28
abundance: many
j_gene: TRBJ1-5

CDR3nt: TGTGCCAGCAGTTTTGGTCTAGCGGGAGAAGTCCCGTACTTC
CDR3aa: CASSFGLAGEVPYF
d_gene: TRBD2
len: 14
v_gene: TRBV28
abundance: few
j_gene: TRBJ2-7

CDR3nt: TGTGCCAGCAGTTACGACAGGGGGATCTATGGCTACACCTTC
CDR3aa: CASSYDRGIYGYTF
d_gene: TRBD1
len: 14
v_gene: TRBV28
abundance: NA
j_gene: TRBJ1-2

CDR3nt: TGTGCCAGCAGCTTGGAGCCAGGGCAGAATCAGCCCCAGCATTTT
CDR3aa: CASSLEPGQNQPQHF
d_gene: NA
len: 15
v_gene: TRBV5-5
abundance: few
j_gene: TRBJ1-5

CDR3nt: TGTGCCAGCAGCCCAAAGGGGACAGGGGCTGGCGAGCAGTACTTC
CDR3aa: CASSPKGTGAGEQYF
d_gene: TRBD1
len: 15
v_gene: TRBV7-3
abundance: few
j_gene: TRBJ2-7

CDR3nt: TGCGCCAGCAGCCAAGGAACGTCCTACGAGCAGTACTTC
CDR3aa: CASSQGTSYEQYF
d_gene: NA
len: 13
v_gene: TRBV4-3
abundance: few
j_gene: TRBJ2-7

CDR3nt: TGTGCCAGCAGCTCCCAGGACAGAGCCAAAAACATTCAGTACTTC
CDR3aa: CASSSQDRAKNIQYF
d_gene: NA
len: 15
v_gene: TRBV7-2
abundance: few
j_gene: TRBJ2-4

CDR3nt: TGTGCCAGCAGCTTAGCCCAAGGCCCCCAAGAGCAGTACTTC
CDR3aa: CASSLAQGPQEQYF
d_gene: NA
len: 14
v_gene: TRBV7-2
abundance: many
j_gene: TRBJ2-7

CDR3nt: TGTGCCAGCAGCCCTAGTTCAGCCCGGCGGGAGGGCCCCTATACGCAGTATTTT
CDR3aa: CASSPSSARREGPYTQYF
d_gene: TRBD2
len: 18
v_gene: TRBV4-2
abundance: NA
j_gene: TRBJ2-3

CDR3nt: TGTGCCAGCAGTGATCGGACTAGCGGGTATCAAGAGACCCAGTACTTC
CDR3aa: CASSDRTSGYQETQYF
d_gene: TRBD2
len: 16
v_gene: TRBV2
abundance: NA
j_gene: TRBJ2-5

CDR3nt: TGCGCCAGCAGCCAACCGTCAGGGGGCCGCAATGAGCAGTTCTTC
CDR3aa: CASSQPSGGRNEQFF
d_gene: TRBD1
len: 15
v_gene: TRBV4-3
abundance: many
j_gene: TRBJ2-1

CDR3nt: TGTGCCAGCAGCAACAATAACTATGGCTACACCTTC
CDR3aa: CASSNNNYGYTF
d_gene: NA
len: 12
v_gene: TRBV28
abundance: NA
j_gene: TRBJ1-2

CDR3nt: TGTGCCAGCAGCTGGCCGGGAGGGCAGGGGCATCAATATGCTGGAAACACCATATATTTT
CDR3aa: CASSWPGGQGHQYAGNTIYF
d_gene: NA
len: 20
v_gene: TRBV7-8
abundance: few
j_gene: TRBJ1-3

CDR3nt: TGTGCCAGCTCTAGAGGTTACCGGACAGGGCGTGACGTTCTAGCCAAAAACATTCAGTACTTC
CDR3aa: CASSRGYRTGRDVLAKNIQYF
d_gene: TRBD1
len: 21
v_gene: TRBV27
abundance: few
j_gene: TRBJ2-4

CDR3nt: TGTGCCAGCAGCAAGCTAGCGGGAATAGCGGGGGCCAACGTCCTGACTTTC
CDR3aa: CASSKLAGIAGANVLTF
d_gene: TRBD2
len: 17
v_gene: TRBV7-2
abundance: NA
j_gene: TRBJ2-6

CDR3nt: TGTGCCAGCAGTCCAAATCAGGGGAACACTGAAGCTTTCTTT
CDR3aa: CASSPNQGNTEAFF
d_gene: NA
len: 14
v_gene: TRBV7-2
abundance: NA
j_gene: TRBJ1-1

CDR3nt: TGCAGCGTTGCAGGGGCCGGGGGAGAAAACGCTGAAGCTTTCTTT
CDR3aa: CSVAGAGGENAEAFF
d_gene: NA
len: 15
v_gene: TRBV29-1
abundance: few
j_gene: TRBJ1-1

CDR3nt: TGTGCCAGCAGCTTAGGTGGTACTATAGGCACAGATACGCAGTATTTT
CDR3aa: CASSLGGTIGTDTQYF
d_gene: NA
len: 16
v_gene: TRBV7-7
abundance: few
j_gene: TRBJ2-3

CDR3nt: TGTGCCAGCACCCGGACTATATTGGCTGGGGTTGAGCAGTTCTTC
CDR3aa: CASTRTILAGVEQFF
d_gene: NA
len: 15
v_gene: TRBV11-2
abundance: NA
j_gene: TRBJ2-1

CDR3nt: TGCGCCAGCAGCTTCGGGAATAGCGGGAGCTACAATGAGCAGTTCTTC
CDR3aa: CASSFGNSGSYNEQFF
d_gene: TRBD2
len: 16
v_gene: TRBV5-1
abundance: NA
j_gene: TRBJ2-1

CDR3nt: TGCGCCAGCAGCTTGGCCCCGACAGGCAACTCCTACGAGCAGTACTTC
CDR3aa: CASSLAPTGNSYEQYF
d_gene: NA
len: 16
v_gene: TRBV5-1
abundance: NA
j_gene: TRBJ2-7

CDR3nt: TGCAGCGTTTCTGGCTGGAAGGCTGAAGCTTTCTTT
CDR3aa: CSVSGWKAEAFF
d_gene: NA
len: 12
v_gene: TRBV29-1
abundance: few
j_gene: TRBJ1-1

CDR3nt: TGTGCCAGCAGCGCGAATACGGCTGCAACTAATGAAAAACTGTTTTTT
CDR3aa: CASSANTAATNEKLFF
d_gene: NA
len: 16
v_gene: TRBV7-9
abundance: many
j_gene: TRBJ1-4

CDR3nt: TGTGCCAGCAGTTTATCGGCCACACAAGAGACCCAGTACTTC
CDR3aa: CASSLSATQETQYF
d_gene: NA
len: 14
v_gene: TRBV6-1
abundance: NA
j_gene: TRBJ2-5

CDR3nt: TGCGCCAGCAGTGTCAAGGTGAACACTGAAGCTTTCTTT
CDR3aa: CASSVKVNTEAFF
d_gene: NA
len: 13
v_gene: TRBV10-1
abundance: few
j_gene: TRBJ1-1

CDR3nt: TGTGCCAGCAGACTACAGGGGGACGGGGAGCTGTTTTTT
CDR3aa: CASRLQGDGELFF
d_gene: TRBD1
len: 13
v_gene: TRBV28
abundance: NA
j_gene: TRBJ2-2